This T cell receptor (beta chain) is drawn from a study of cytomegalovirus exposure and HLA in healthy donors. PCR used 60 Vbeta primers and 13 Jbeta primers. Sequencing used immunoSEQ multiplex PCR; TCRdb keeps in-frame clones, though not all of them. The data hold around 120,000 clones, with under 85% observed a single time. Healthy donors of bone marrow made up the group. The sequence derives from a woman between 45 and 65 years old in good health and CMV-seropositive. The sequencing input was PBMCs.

The CDR3 loop reads CATWRDPLGETQYF. CDR3 nucleotide sequence: TGTGCCACTTGGCGGGACCCCCTTGGGGAGACCCAGTACTTC. The chain joins TRBV6-5 to TRBJ2-5; D is possibly TRBD2 (6 bases). V lost 10 bases, J lost 5 bases, and 20 bases lay in between. The CDR3 is 14 amino acids. Per the germline V gene, CDR1 is MNHEY and CDR2 is SVGAGI.